This TCR beta chain is drawn from a study of T cells after yellow fever vaccination. The study, taken as a whole, reports: It was the secondary response that reached its peak faster, day 5 versus 15, but it was weaker. Clones that expanded after primary vaccination mostly reappeared after the booster (over 95% CD4, around 87% CD8).

J gave up 5 bases and V 4 bases, and 4 bases lay outside the gene matches. Germline lookup yields CDR1 DFQATT and CDR2 SNEGSKA (reference sequence). The CDR3 runs 13 residues. TCRdb processed the 5' RACE reads anew with MiXCR; each CDR3 protein has one entry. The table lists about 500,000 distinct CDR3 sequences, 17% of them singletons, with around 16% in the top ten. To note about this clonotype: Its matching antigen is unknown.

The source material was PBMCs, sampled less than 6 days after the first yellow fever vaccination. The TCR was taken from a man between 18 and 35 years old who received the YFV17D yellow fever vaccine. The chain combines TRBV20-1 with TRBJ2-7; 11 bases match TRBD2. The CDR3 bases are TGCAGTGCTACGGGACTAGCGGCCCACGAGCAGTACTTC. It codes for CSATGLAAHEQYF.